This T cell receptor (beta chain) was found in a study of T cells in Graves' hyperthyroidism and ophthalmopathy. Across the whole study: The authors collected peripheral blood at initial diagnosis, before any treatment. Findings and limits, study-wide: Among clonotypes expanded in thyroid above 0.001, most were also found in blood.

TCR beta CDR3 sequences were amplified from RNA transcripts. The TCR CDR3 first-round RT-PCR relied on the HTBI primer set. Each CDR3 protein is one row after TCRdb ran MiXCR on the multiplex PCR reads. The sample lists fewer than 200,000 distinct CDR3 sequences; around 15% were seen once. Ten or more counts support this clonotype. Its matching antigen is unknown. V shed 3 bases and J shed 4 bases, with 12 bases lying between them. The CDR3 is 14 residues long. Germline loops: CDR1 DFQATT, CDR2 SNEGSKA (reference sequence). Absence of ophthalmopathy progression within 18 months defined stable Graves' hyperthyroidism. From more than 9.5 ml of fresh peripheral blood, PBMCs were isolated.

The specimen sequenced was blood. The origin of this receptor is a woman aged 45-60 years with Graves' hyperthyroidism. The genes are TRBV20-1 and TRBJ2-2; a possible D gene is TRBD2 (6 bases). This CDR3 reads CSASSKGLTGELFF. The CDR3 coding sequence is TGCAGTGCTAGCAGCAAGGGACTCACCGGGGAGCTGTTTTTT.